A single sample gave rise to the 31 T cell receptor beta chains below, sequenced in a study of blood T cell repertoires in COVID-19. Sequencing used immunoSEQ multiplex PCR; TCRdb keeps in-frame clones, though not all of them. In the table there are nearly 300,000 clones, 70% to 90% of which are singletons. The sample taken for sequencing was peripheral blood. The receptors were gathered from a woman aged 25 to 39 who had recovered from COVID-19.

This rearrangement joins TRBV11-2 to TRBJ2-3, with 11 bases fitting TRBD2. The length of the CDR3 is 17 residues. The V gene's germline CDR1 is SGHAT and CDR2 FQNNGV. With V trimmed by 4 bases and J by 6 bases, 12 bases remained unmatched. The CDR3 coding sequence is TGTGCCAGCAGCTCTAATATAGCGGGGGGGCCAGAGGATACGCAGTATTTT. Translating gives CASSSNIAGGPEDTQYF.

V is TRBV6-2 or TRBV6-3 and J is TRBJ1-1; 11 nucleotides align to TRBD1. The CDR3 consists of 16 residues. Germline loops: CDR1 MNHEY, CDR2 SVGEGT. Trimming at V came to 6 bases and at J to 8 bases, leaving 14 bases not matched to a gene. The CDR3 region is CASSSSRDRGGFEAFF. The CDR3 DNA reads TGTGCCAGCAGCTCGTCCCGGGACAGGGGGGGATTCGAAGCTTTCTTT.

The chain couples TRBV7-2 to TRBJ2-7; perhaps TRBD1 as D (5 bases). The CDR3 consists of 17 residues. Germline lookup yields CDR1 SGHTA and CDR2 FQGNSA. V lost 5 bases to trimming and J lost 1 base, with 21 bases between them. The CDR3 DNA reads TGTGCCAGCAGCCCTGGGGCAGGGTCCCTCCAATCCTACGAGCAGTACTTC. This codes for CASSPGAGSLQSYEQYF.

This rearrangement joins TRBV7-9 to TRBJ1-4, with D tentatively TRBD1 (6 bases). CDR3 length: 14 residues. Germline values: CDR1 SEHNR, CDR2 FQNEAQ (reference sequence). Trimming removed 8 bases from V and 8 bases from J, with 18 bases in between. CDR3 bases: TGTGCCAGCCCCAGGGGCTCGGGTGTCGAAAAACTGTTTTTT. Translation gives CASPRGSGVEKLFF.

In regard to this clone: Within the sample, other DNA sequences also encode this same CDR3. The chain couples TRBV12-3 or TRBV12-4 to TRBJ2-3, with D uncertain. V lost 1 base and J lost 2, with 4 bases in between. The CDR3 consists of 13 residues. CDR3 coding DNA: TGTGCCAGCAGTTTAGAATACACAGATACGCAGTATTTT. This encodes CASSLEYTDTQYF.

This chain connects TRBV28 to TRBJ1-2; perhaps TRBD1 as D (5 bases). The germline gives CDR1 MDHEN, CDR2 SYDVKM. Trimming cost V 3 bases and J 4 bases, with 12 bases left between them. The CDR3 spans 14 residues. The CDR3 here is CASSFLAGPYGYTF. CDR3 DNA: TGTGCCAGCAGTTTTCTCGCAGGGCCCTATGGCTACACCTTC.

CDR3 sequence: CASSSGDSNQPQHF. The CDR3 nucleotides read TGTGCCAGCAGCTCCGGGGATAGCAATCAGCCCCAGCATTTT. This sequence joins TRBV5-8 and TRBJ1-5; no clear D gene. Trimming stripped 3 bases from V and 0 bases from J, with 7 bases between. CDR3 length: 14 amino acids. CDR1 is SGHTS, CDR2 YDEGEE, per germline.

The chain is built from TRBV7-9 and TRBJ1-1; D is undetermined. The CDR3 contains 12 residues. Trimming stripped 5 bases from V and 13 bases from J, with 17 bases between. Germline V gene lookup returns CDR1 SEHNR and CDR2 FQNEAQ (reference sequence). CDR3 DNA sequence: TGTGCCAGCAGCCTCGATGGCTTCGCGGGTTTCTTT. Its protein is CASSLDGFAGFF. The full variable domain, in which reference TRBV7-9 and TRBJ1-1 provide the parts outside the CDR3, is DTGVSQNPRHKITKRGQNVTFRCDPISEHNRLYWYRQTLGQGPEFLTYFQNEAQLEKSRLLSDRFSAERPKGSFSTLEIQRTEQGDSAMYLCASSLDGFAGFFGQGTRLTVV.

CDR3: CASSGRGVTGNQPQHF. The CDR3 bases are TGTGCCAGCAGTGGGCGGGGGGTCACGGGCAATCAGCCCCAGCATTTT. V is TRBV6-1 and J is TRBJ1-5, with TRBD1 as a possible D gene (5 bases). The V end lost 4 bases, the J end lost 2 bases, and 15 bases lay between the germline ends. This CDR3 region has 16 residues. The germline CDR1 and CDR2 sequences are MNHNS and SASEGT.

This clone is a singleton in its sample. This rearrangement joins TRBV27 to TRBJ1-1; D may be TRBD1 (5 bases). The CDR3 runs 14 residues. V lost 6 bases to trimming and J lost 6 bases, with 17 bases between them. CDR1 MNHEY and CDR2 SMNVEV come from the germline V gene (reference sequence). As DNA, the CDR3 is TGTGCCAGCAGATCCCACGGGGGATTCTCTGAAGCTTTCTTT. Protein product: CASRSHGGFSEAFF.

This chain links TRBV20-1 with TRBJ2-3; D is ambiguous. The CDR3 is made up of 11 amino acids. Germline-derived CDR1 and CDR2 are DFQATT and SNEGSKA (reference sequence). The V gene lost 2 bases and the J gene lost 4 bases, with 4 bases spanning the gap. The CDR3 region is CSARIADTQYF. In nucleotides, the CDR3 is TGCAGTGCTAGAATCGCAGATACGCAGTATTTT.

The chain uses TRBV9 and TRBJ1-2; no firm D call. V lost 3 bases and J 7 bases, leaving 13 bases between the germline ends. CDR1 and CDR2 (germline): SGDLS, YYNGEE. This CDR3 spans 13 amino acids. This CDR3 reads CASSGPNFGGYTF. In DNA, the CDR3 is TGTGCCAGCAGCGGCCCCAACTTCGGTGGCTACACCTTC.

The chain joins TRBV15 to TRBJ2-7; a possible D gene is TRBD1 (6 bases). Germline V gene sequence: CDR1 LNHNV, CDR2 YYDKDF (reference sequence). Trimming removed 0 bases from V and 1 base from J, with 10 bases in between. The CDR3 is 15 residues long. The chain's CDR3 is CATSRDDRQSYEQYF. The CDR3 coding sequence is TGTGCCACCAGCAGAGATGACAGGCAGTCCTACGAGCAGTACTTC.

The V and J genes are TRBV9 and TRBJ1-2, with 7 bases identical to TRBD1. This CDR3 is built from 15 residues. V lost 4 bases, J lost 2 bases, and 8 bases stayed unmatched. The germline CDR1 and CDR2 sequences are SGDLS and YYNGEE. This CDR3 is CASSFDRDANYGYTF. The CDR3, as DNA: TGTGCCAGCAGCTTCGACAGGGACGCGAACTATGGCTACACCTTC.

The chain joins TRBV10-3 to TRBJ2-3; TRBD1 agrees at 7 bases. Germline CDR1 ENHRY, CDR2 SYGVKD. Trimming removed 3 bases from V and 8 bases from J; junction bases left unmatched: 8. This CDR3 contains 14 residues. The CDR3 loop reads CAISDDGQVATQYF. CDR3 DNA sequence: TGTGCCATCAGTGATGACGGACAGGTTGCTACGCAGTATTTT.

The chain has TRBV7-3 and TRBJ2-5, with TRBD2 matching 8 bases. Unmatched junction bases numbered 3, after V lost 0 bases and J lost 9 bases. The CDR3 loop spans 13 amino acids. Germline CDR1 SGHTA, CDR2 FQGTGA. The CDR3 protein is CASSLTSGASQYF. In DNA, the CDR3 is TGTGCCAGCAGCTTAACTAGCGGGGCGTCCCAGTACTTC.

The CDR3 nucleotides are TGTGCCAGCAGCCAAGGGAGGGGAGGGGTGGAGACCCAGTACTTC. It is translated as CASSQGRGGVETQYF. The V call is TRBV4-2, the J call TRBJ2-5; 7 bases line up with TRBD2. J lost 5 bases, V lost 1 base, and 7 bases had no gene match. Germline CDR1 reads LGHNA; CDR2 reads YNFKEQ. This CDR3 comprises 15 residues.

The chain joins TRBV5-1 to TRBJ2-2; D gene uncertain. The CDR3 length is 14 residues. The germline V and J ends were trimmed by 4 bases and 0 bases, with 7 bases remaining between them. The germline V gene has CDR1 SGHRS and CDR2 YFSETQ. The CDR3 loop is CASSLTANTGELFF. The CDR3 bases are TGCGCCAGCAGCCTAACAGCGAACACCGGGGAGCTGTTTTTT.

The chain's CDR3 is CASSSLGQGADTQYF. CDR3 nucleotides: TGTGCCAGCAGTTCCTTAGGACAGGGTGCAGATACGCAGTATTTT. This chain uses TRBV28 with TRBJ2-3, with 8 bases identical to TRBD1. Germline CDR1 is MDHEN and CDR2 is SYDVKM. This CDR3 has 15 amino acids. The V and J ends lost 4 bases and 4 bases, in that order; junction bases with no gene match: 7.

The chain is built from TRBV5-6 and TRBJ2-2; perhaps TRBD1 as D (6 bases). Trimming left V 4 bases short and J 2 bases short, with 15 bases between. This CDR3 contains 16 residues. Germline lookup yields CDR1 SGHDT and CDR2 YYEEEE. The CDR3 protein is CASSMLGQTNTGELFF. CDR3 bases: TGTGCCAGCAGCATGCTGGGACAAACAAACACCGGGGAGCTGTTTTTT.

The CDR3 bases are TGTGCCTGGAGTACAGAGTACTATGGCTACACCTTC. It encodes CAWSTEYYGYTF. The gene calls are TRBV30 and TRBJ1-2; D ambiguous. Looked up from germline, CDR1 is GTSNPN and CDR2 is SVGIG (reference sequence). The CDR3 totals 12 residues. The V gene lost 2 bases and the J gene lost 3 bases, with 7 bases spanning the gap.

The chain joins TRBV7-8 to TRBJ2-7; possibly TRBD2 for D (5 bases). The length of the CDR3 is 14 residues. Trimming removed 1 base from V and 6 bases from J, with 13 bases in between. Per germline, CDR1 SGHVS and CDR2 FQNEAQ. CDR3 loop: CASSLGAGVGEQYF. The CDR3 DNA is TGTGCCAGCAGCTTAGGGGCGGGTGTGGGCGAGCAGTACTTC.

Here the CDR3 DNA reads TGTGCCAGCAGTGTGAAGGACACAGCCTACAATGAGCAGTTCTTC. Protein: CASSVKDTAYNEQFF. The chain is built from TRBV6-4 and TRBJ2-1, with a tentative D call TRBD1 (5 bases). This CDR3 comprises 15 residues. Germline CDR1 reads MRHNA; CDR2 reads SNTAGT. Trimming took off 4 bases at V and 2 bases at J, with 12 bases between the two ends.

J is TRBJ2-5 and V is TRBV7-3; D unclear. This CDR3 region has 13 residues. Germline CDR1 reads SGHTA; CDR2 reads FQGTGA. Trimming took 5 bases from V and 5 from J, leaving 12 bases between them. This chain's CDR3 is CASSPATRETQYF. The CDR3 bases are TGTGCCAGCAGCCCAGCCACGCGGGAGACCCAGTACTTC. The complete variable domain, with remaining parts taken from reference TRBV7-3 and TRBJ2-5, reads GAGVSQTPSNKVTEKGKYVELRCDPISGHTALYWYRQSLGQGPEFLIYFQGTGAADDSGLPNDRFFAVRPEGSVSTLKIQRTERGDSAVYLCASSPATRETQYFGPGTRLLVL.

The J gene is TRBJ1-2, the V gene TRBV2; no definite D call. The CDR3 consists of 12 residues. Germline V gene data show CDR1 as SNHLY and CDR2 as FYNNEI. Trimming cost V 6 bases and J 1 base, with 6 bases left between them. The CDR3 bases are TGTGCCAGCAGCCCTAATAACTATGGCTACACCTTC. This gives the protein CASSPNNYGYTF.

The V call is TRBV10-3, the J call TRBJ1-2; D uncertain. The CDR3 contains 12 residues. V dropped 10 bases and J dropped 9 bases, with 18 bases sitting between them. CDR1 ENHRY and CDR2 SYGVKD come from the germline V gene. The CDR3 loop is CANSHGEESYTF. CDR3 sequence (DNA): TGTGCCAACTCCCACGGTGAGGAGAGCTACACCTTC.

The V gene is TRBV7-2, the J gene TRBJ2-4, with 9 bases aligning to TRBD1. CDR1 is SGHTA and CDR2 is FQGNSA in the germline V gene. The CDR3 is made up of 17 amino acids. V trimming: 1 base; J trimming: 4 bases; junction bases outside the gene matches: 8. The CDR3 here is CASSLGPRGQGKNIQYF. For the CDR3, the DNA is TGTGCCAGCAGCTTAGGTCCCCGCGGACAGGGGAAAAACATTCAGTACTTC.

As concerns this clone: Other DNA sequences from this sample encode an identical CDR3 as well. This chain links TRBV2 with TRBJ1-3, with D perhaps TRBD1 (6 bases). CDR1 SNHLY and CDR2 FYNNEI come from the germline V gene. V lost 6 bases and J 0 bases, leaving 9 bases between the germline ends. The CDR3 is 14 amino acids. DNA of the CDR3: TGTGCCAGCAGCGACAGGTCCTCTGGAAACACCATATATTTT. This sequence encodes CASSDRSSGNTIYF.

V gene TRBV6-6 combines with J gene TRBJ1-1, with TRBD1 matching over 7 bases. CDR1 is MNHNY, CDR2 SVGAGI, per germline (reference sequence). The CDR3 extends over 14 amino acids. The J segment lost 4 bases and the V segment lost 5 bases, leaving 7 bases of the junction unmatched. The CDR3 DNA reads TGTGCCAGCAGTCACCGACAGGGCGGCACTGAAGCTTTCTTT. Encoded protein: CASSHRQGGTEAFF.

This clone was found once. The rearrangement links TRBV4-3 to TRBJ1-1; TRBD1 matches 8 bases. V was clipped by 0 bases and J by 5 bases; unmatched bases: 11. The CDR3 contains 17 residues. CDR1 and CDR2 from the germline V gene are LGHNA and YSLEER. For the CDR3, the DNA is TGCGCCAGCAGCCAAGAGCTTAAGCAGGGGGCAGGGACTGAAGCTTTCTTT. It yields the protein CASSQELKQGAGTEAFF.

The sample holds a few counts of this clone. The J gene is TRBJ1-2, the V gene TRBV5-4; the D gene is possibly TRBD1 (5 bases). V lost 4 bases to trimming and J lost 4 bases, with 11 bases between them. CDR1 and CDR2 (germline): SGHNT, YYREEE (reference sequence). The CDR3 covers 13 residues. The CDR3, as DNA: TGTGCCAGCAGCCTCGGACACCTCTATGGCTACACCTTC. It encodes CASSLGHLYGYTF.